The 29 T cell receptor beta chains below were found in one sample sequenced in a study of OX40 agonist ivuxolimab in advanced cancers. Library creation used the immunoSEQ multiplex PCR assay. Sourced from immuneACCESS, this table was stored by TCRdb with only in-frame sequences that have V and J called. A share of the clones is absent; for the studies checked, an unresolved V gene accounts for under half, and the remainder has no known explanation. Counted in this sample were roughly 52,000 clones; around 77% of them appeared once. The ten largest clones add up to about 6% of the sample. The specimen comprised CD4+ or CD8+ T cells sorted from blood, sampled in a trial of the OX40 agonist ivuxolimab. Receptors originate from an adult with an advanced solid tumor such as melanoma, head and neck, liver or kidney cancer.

DNA for the CDR3: TGCGCCAGCAGCTTGTTCGGGGGTTTAAACACTGAAGCTTTCTTT. Its translation is CASSLFGGLNTEAFF. This chain uses TRBV5-1 with TRBJ1-1; TRBD1 might be the D (5 bases). Trimming took 1 base from V and 2 from J, leaving 12 bases between them. Germline V gene lookup returns CDR1 SGHRS and CDR2 YFSETQ. This CDR3 comprises 15 residues.

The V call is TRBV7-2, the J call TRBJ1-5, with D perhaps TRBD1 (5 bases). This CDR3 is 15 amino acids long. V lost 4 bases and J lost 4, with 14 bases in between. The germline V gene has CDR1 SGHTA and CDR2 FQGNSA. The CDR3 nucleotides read TGTGCCAGCAGCTGGACACCGGGACGAAATCAGCCCCAGCATTTT. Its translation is CASSWTPGRNQPQHF.

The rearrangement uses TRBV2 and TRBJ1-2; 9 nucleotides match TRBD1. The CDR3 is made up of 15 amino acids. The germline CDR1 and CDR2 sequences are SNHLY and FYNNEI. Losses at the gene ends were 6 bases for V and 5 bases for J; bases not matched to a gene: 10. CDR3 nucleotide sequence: TGTGCCAGCAGCCTGCCGGGACAGGGTGGGTATGGCTACACCTTC. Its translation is CASSLPGQGGYGYTF.

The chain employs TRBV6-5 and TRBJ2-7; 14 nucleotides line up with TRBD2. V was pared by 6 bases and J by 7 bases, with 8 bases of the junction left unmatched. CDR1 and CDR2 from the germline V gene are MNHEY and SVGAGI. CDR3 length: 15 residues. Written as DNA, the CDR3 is TGTGCCAGCAGCCGCCGACTAGCGGGGGGGTATGAGCAGTACTTC. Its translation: CASSRRLAGGYEQYF.

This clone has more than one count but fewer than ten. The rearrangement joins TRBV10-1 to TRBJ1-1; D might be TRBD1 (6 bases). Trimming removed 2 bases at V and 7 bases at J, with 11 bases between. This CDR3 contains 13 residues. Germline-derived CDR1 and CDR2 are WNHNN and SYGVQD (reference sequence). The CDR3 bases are TGCGCCAGCAGTGAGAACAGGGCGGGTGAAGCTTTCTTT. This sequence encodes CASSENRAGEAFF.

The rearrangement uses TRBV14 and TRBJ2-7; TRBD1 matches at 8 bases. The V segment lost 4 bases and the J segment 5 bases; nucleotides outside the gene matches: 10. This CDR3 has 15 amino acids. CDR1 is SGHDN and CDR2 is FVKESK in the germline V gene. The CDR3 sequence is CASSPRDRRLDEQYF. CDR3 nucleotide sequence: TGTGCCAGCAGCCCCCGGGACAGGCGGCTGGACGAGCAGTACTTC.

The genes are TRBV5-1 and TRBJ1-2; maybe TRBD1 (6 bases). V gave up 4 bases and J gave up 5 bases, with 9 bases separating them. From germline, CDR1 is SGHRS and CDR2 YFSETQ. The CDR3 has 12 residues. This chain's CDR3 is CASSPDSYGYTF. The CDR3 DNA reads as TGCGCCAGCAGCCCGGACAGTTATGGCTACACCTTC. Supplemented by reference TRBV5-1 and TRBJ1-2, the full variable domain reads KAGVTQTPRYLIKTRGQQVTLSCSPISGHRSVSWYQQTPGQGLQFLFEYFSETQRNKGNFPGRFSGRQFSNSRSEMNVSTLELGDSALYLCASSPDSYGYTFGSGTRLTVV.

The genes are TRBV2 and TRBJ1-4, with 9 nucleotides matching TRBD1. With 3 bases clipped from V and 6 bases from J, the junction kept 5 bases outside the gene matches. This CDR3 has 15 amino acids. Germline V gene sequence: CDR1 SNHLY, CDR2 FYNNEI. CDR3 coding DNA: TGTGCCAGCAGTGATACAGGGGGCGCTTATGAAAAACTGTTTTTT. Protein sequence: CASSDTGGAYEKLFF.

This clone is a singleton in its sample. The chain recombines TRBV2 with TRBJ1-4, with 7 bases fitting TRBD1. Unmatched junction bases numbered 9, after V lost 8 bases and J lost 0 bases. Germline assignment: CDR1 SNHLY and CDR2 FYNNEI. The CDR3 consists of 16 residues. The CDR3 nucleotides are TGTGCCAGCCTCAGACAGGGCGTTGCAACTAATGAAAAACTGTTTTTT. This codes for CASLRQGVATNEKLFF. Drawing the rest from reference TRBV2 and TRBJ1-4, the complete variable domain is EPEVTQTPSHQVTQMGQEVILRCVPISNHLYFYWYRQILGQKVEFLVSFYNNEISEKSEIFDDQFSVERPDGSNFTLKIRSTKLEDSAMYFCASLRQGVATNEKLFFGSGTQLSVL.

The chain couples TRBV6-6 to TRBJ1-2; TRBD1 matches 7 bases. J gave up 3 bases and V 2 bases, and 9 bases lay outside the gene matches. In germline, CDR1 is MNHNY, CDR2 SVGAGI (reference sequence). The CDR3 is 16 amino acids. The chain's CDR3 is CASSYGTEGSHYGYTF. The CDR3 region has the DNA TGTGCCAGCAGTTACGGGACAGAGGGCAGTCACTATGGCTACACCTTC.

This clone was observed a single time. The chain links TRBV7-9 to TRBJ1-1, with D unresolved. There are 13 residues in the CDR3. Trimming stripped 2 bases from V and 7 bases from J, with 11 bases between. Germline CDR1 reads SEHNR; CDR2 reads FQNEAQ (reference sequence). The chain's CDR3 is CASSLIRPDEAFF. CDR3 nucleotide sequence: TGTGCCAGCAGCTTAATAAGGCCAGATGAAGCTTTCTTT.

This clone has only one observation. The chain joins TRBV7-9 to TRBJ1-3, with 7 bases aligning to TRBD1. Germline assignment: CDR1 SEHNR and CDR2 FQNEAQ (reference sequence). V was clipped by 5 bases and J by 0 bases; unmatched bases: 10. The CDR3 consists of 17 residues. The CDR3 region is CASSQQGQFYSGNTIYF. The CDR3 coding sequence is TGTGCCAGCAGCCAGCAGGGACAGTTCTACTCTGGAAACACCATATATTTT.

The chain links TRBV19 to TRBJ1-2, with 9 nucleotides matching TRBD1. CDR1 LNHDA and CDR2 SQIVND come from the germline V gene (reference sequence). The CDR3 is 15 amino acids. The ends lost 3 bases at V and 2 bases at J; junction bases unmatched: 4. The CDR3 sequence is CASSIPGQGNYGYTF. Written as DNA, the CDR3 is TGTGCCAGTAGTATTCCGGGACAGGGAAACTATGGCTACACCTTC.

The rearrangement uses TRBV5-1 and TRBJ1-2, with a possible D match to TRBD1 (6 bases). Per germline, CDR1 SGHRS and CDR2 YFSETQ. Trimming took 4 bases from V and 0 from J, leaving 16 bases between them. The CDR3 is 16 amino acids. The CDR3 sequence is CASSPQGGTSNYGYTF. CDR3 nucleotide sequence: TGCGCCAGCAGCCCACAAGGGGGGACATCTAACTATGGCTACACCTTC.

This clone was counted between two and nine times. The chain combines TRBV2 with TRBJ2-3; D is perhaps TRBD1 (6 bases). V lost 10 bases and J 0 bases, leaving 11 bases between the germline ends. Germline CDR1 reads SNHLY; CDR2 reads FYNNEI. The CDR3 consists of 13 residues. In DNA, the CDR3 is TGTGCCACCGGGACATTTAGCACAGATACGCAGTATTTT. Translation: CATGTFSTDTQYF.

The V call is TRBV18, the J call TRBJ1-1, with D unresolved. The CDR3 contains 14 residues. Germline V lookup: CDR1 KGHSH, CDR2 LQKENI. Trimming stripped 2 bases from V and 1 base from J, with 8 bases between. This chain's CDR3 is CASSPYPGNTEAFF. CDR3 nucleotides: TGTGCCAGCTCACCATATCCAGGGAACACTGAAGCTTTCTTT.

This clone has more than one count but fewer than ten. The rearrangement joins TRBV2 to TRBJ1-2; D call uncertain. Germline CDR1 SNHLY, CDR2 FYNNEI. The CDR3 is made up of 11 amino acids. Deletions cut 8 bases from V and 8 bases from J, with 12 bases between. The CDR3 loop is CASRTVPGYTF. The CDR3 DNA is TGTGCCAGCCGGACCGTCCCCGGCTACACCTTC.

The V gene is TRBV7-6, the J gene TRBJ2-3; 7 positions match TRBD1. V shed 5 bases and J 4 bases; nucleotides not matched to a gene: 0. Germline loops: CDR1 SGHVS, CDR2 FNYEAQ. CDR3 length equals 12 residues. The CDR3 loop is CASSRGPDTQYF. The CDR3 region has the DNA TGTGCCAGCAGCAGGGGGCCAGATACGCAGTATTTT.

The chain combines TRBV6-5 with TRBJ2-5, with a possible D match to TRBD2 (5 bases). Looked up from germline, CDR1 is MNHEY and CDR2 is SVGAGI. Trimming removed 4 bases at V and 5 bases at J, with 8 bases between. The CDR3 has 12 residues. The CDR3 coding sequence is TGTGCCAGCAGTTTCGGCGGGGAGACCCAGTACTTC. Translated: CASSFGGETQYF.

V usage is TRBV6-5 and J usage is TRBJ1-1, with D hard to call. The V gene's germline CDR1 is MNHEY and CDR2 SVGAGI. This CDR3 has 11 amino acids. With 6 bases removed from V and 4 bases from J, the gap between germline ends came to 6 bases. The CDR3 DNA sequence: TGTGCCAGCAGCGCCGTCACTGAAGCTTTCTTT. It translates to CASSAVTEAFF.

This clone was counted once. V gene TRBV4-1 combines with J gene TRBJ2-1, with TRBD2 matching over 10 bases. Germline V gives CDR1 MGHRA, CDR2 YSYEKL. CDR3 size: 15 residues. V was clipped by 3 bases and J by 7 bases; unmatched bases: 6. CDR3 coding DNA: TGCGCCAGCAGCCATCAACTAGCGGGAAGGAATGAGCAGTTCTTC. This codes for CASSHQLAGRNEQFF.

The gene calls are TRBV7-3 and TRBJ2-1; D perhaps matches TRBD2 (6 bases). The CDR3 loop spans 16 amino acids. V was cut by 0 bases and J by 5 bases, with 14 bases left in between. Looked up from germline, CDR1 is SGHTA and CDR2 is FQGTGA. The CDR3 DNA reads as TGTGCCAGCAGCTTAACCACTAGCTGGCGACACAATGAGCAGTTCTTC. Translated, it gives CASSLTTSWRHNEQFF.

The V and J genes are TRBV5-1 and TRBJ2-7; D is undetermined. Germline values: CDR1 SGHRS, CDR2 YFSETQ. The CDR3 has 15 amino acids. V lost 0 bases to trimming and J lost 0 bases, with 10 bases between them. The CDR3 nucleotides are TGCGCCAGCAGCTTGGAATACCTAAGCTCCTACGAGCAGTACTTC. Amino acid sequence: CASSLEYLSSYEQYF.

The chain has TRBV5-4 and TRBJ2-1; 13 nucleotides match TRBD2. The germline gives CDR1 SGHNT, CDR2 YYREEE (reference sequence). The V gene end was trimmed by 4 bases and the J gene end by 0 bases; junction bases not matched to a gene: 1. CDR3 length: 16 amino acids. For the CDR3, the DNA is TGTGCCAGCAGCCGGACTAGCGGGAGCTCCTACAATGAGCAGTTCTTC. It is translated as CASSRTSGSSYNEQFF.

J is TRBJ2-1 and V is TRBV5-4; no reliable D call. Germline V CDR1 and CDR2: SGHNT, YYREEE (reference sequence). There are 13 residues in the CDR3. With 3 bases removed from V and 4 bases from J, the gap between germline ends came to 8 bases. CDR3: CASSSPPYNEQFF. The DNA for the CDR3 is TGTGCCAGCAGCTCGCCCCCTTACAATGAGCAGTTCTTC.

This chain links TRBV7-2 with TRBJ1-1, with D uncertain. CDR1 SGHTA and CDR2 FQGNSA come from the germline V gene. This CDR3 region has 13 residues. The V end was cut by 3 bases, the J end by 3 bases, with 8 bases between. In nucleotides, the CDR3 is TGTGCCAGCAGCTTCGGAGAGGACACTGAAGCTTTCTTT. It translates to CASSFGEDTEAFF.

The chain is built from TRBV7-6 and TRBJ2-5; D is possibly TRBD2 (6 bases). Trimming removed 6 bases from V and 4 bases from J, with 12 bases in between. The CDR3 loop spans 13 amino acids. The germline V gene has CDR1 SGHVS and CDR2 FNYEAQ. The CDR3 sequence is CASRPRGGETQYF. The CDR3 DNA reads TGTGCCAGCAGGCCCCGGGGAGGAGAGACCCAGTACTTC.

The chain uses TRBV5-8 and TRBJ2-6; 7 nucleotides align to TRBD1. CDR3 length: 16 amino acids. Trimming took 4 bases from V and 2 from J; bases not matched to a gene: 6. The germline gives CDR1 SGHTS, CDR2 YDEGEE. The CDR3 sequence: CASSLETGTGANVLTF. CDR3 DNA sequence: TGTGCCAGCAGCCTTGAGACAGGGACTGGGGCCAACGTCCTGACTTTC.

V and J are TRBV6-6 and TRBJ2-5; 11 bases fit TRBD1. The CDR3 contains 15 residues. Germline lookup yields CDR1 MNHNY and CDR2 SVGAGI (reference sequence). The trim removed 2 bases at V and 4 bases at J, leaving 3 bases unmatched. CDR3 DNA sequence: TGTGCCAGCAGTTACGGGACAGGGGGTATAGAGACCCAGTACTTC. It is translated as CASSYGTGGIETQYF.